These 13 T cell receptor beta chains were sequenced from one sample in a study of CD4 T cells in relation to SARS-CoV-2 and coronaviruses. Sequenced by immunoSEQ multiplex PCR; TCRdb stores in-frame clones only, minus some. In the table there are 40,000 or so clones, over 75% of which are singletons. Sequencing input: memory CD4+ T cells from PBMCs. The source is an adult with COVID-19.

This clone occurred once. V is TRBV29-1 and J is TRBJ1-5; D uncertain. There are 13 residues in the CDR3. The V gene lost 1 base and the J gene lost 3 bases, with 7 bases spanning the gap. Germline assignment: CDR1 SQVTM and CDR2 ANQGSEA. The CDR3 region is CSVEVGYNQPQHF. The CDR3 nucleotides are TGCAGCGTTGAAGTGGGTTACAATCAGCCCCAGCATTTT.

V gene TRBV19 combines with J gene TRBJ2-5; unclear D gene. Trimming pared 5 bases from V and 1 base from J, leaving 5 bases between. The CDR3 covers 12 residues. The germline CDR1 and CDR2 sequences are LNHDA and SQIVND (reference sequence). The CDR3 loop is CASSSSQETQYF. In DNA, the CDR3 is TGTGCCAGTAGTTCCAGCCAAGAGACCCAGTACTTC.

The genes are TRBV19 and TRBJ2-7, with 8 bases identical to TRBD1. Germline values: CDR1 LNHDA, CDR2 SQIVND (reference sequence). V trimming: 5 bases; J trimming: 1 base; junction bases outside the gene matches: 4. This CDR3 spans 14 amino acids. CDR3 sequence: CASSSRDRSYEQYF. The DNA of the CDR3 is TGTGCCAGTAGTTCCCGGGACAGGTCCTACGAGCAGTACTTC.

CDR3 residues: CASSSKGVAGWGELFF. CDR3 nucleotides: TGTGCCAGCAGTTCGAAGGGAGTCGCAGGGTGGGGGGAGCTGTTTTTT. The chain is built from TRBV28 and TRBJ2-2; possibly TRBD1 or TRBD2 for D (5 bases each). Deletions cut 4 bases from V and 8 bases from J, with 20 bases between. This CDR3 is built from 16 residues. The germline V gene encodes CDR1 MDHEN and CDR2 SYDVKM.

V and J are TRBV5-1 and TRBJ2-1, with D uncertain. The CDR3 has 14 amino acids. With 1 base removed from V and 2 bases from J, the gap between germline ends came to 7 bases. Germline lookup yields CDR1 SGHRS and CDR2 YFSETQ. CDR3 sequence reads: CASSLRQTYNEQFF. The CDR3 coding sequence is TGCGCCAGCAGCTTGAGGCAGACCTACAATGAGCAGTTCTTC.

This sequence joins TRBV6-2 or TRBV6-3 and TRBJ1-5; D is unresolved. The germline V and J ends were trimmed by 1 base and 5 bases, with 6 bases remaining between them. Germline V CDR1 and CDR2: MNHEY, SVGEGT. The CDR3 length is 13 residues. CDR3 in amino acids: CASSYYTYQPQHF. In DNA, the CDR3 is TGTGCCAGCAGTTACTACACCTATCAGCCCCAGCATTTT.

The CDR3 reads CASSVEAAGANEQYF. The CDR3 DNA is TGTGCCAGCAGCGTAGAGGCAGCGGGAGCCAACGAGCAGTACTTC. The chain carries TRBV9 and TRBJ2-7, with 8 bases lining up with TRBD2. V shed 0 bases, J shed 5 bases, and the junction held 7 bases outside the gene matches. The length of the CDR3 is 15 residues. Germline values: CDR1 SGDLS, CDR2 YYNGEE. The variable domain in full, completed from reference TRBV9 and TRBJ2-7, reads DSGVTQTPKHLITATGQRVTLRCSPRSGDLSVYWYQQSLDQGLQFLIQYYNGEERAKGNILERFSAQQFPDLHSELNLSSLELGDSALYFCASSVEAAGANEQYFGPGTRLTVT.

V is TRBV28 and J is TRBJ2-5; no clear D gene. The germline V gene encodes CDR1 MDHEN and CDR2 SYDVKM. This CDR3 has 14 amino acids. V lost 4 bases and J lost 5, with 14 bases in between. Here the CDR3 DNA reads TGTGCCAGCAGTTCTTCTAGAAGGGTGGAGACCCAGTACTTC. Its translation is CASSSSRRVETQYF.

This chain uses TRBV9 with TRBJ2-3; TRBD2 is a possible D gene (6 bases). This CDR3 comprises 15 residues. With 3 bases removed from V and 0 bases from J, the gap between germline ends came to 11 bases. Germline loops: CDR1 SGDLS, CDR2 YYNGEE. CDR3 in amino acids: CASSARLESTDTQYF. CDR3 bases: TGTGCCAGCAGCGCCCGACTAGAGAGCACAGATACGCAGTATTTT.

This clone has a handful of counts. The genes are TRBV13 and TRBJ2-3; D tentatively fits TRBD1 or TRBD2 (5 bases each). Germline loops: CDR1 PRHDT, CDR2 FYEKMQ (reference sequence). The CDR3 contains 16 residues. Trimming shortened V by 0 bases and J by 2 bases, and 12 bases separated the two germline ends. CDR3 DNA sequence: TGTGCCAGCAGCTTAGGCTTGGGGGAATTCACAGATACGCAGTATTTT. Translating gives CASSLGLGEFTDTQYF.

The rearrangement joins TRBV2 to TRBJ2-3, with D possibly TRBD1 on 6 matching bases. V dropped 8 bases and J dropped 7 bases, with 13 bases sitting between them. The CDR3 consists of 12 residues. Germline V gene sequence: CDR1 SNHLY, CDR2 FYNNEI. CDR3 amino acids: CASRKTGNTQYF. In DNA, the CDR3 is TGTGCCAGCCGCAAAACAGGGAATACGCAGTATTTT.

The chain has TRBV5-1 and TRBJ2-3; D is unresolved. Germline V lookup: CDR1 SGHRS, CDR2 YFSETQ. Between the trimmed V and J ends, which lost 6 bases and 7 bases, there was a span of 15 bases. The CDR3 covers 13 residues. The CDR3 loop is CASTRQPANTQYF. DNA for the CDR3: TGCGCCAGCACCCGGCAACCAGCCAATACGCAGTATTTT.

CDR3 coding DNA: TGCGCCAGCAGCCAAGGACGGGCGTCGGGGACTGAAGCTTTCTTT. This codes for CASSQGRASGTEAFF. The rearrangement joins TRBV4-1 to TRBJ1-1; D uncertain. Germline CDR1 is MGHRA and CDR2 is YSYEKL. Trimming shortened V by 1 base and J by 5 bases, and 14 bases separated the two germline ends. The CDR3 totals 15 residues.